This is a list of T cell receptor beta chains from one sample in a study of cytomegalovirus exposure and HLA in healthy donors. Sequenced by immunoSEQ multiplex PCR; TCRdb stores in-frame clones only, minus some. The data hold around 170,000 clones, with 60% to 85% observed a single time. The sequencing sample was made of PBMCs. All receptors come from a man aged 35 to 55 in good health and CMV-seronegative. Each CDR3 is given without its conserved first and last residue.

J gene,V gene,CDR3 protein
TRBJ1-5,TRBV5-5,ASSPFSNQPQH
TRBJ1-1,TRBV5-1,ASSFTGQGAFDTEAF
TRBJ2-7,TRBV5-4,ASSSFDRGGEQY
TRBJ2-5,TRBV19,ASSRLEGTQY
TRBJ2-3,TRBV19,ASRRGEPDTQY
TRBJ2-7,TRBV4-3,ASSLRLAGEGHEQY
TRBJ2-3,TRBV6-5,ASRVGGGGTDTQY
TRBJ2-1,TRBV7-3,ASSLGPANEQF
TRBJ2-6,TRBV10-3,AISVGASGSAGANVLT
TRBJ2-1,TRBV6-4,ASSDFPGQGTF
TRBJ1-5,TRBV19,ASTNLAPSQASNQPQH
TRBJ2-7,TRBV27,ASSLRLQPSEQY
TRBJ2-3,TRBV6-1,AGTEGTSGNTQY
TRBJ1-2,TRBV5-6,ASSTDSLYGYT
TRBJ1-6,TRBV11-2,ASSLSQRTSPLH
TRBJ1-5,TRBV5-3,ARSDREKFSNQPQH
TRBJ2-1,TRBV7-8,ASSLALRGPRGEQF
TRBJ1-6,TRBV7-2,ASSPSRGLSSPLH
TRBJ2-7,TRBV25-1,ASSDQGDSGSYEQY
TRBJ1-1,TRBV10-3,AISEGTHTEAF
TRBJ1-5,TRBV6-6,ASSYNEGENQPQH
TRBJ2-1,TRBV10-2,ASGQYRAGYNEQF
TRBJ1-3,TRBV14,ASSQWGVNTIY
TRBJ1-6,TRBV2,ASSVSRGVGYSPLH
TRBJ1-4,TRBV25-1,ASSVGRVTTNEKLF
TRBJ2-3,TRBV6-4,ASSISGGSTDTQY
TRBJ2-7,TRBV10-3,AITSGQETTYEQY
TRBJ1-2,TRBV18,ASSPQSQERGHGYT
TRBJ2-7,TRBV18,ASSPRPGAEEQY
TRBJ2-7,TRBV19,ASSISTSSYEQY
TRBJ2-7,TRBV27,ASSLYGSGYEQY
TRBJ2-7,TRBV7-9,ASSLAGRTNSYEQY
-,TRBV4-3,ASSQGQESSYEQY
TRBJ1-1,TRBV6-6,ASTRRQRPNTEAF
TRBJ1-1,TRBV6-6,ASKDQGRSGTEAF
TRBJ1-1,TRBV6-5,ASSPDRGLAF
TRBJ2-7,TRBV4-1,ASSQEVRVGEQY
TRBJ1-1,TRBV7-9,ASSLAQLEAF
TRBJ2-7,TRBV12-5,ASGPRTDAYEQY
TRBJ1-2,TRBV9,ASSVTAGYGYT
TRBJ2-3,TRBV7-2,ASSWGQHTDTQY